This T cell receptor beta chain was recovered during a study of radiation and T cells in renal cell carcinoma. Findings of the study overall: In blood, top tumor clones expanded by 2 weeks, shrinking by 4. Compared with controls, irradiated tumors showed greater TCR clonality. Without pretreatment biopsies, baseline tumor clonotype presence was undetermined.

With regard to this clone: Its antigen is not identified.

Treatment in this sample: 15 Gy SBRT to primary tumor, nephrectomy 4 weeks later. Nephrectomy followed 15 Gy stereotactic body radiation by 4 weeks. Trimming removed 3 bases from V and 6 bases from J; junction bases left unmatched: 2. Germline V gene data show CDR1 as SGHTA and CDR2 as FQGNSA. The CDR3 is 14 residues long. Sequencing was performed with immunoSEQ multiplex PCR; in TCRdb, only in-frame clones are kept and a portion is missing. The sample has about 20,000 clones, just over 60% seen once; the top ten hold around 12%. This TCR came from a woman aged 70-85 years with renal cell carcinoma. The V call is TRBV7-2, the J call TRBJ2-4, with TRBD2 identical over 10 bases. The sequenced sample was tumor tissue, obtained from a patient whose treatment included radiotherapy and nephrectomy. CDR3 sequence (DNA): TGTGCCAGCAGCTTTTTAGCGGGGGGAAACATTCAGTACTTC. It encodes CASSFLAGGNIQYF. The full variable domain, its missing parts supplied by reference TRBV7-2 and TRBJ2-4, is GAGVSQSPSNKVTEKGKDVELRCDPISGHTALYWYRQSLGQGLEFLIYFQGNSAPDKSGLPSDRFSAERTGGSVSTLTIQRTQQEDSAVYLCASSFLAGGNIQYFGAGTRLSVL.